This TCR beta chain was sequenced in a study of T cell repertoires in cytomegalovirus infection. Study details: TCR beta signatures that were public indicated CMV infection and matching HLA type.

TCRdb used MiXCR to reprocess the reads, holding one entry per CDR3 protein. The sample yields 150,000 or so distinct CDR3 sequences, about 32% seen once. This clonotype has at least ten counts. Its specificity is not known. The sample was CD8+ T cells from cultured PBMCs, taken from culture after CMV antigen stimulation. This receptor was identified in a human donor in good health (CMV status not recorded). Some clones in this sample may be carry-over from other donors' samples.

The CDR3 reads CASSDGGTGEGYTF. The CDR3 coding sequence is TGTGCCAGCAGTGACGGGGGGACAGGAGAGGGCTACACCTTC. The chain joins TRBV25-1 to TRBJ1-2, with 8 bases identical to TRBD1. Unmatched junction bases numbered 8, after V lost 3 bases and J lost 8 bases. This CDR3 spans 14 amino acids. Germline V CDR1 and CDR2: MGHDK, SYGVNS.